This T cell receptor (beta chain) was documented in a study of T cells after yellow fever vaccination. Germline V CDR1 and CDR2: SGHRS, YFSETQ. V was clipped by 2 bases and J by 0 bases, with 8 bases between them. There are 15 residues in the CDR3. This clonotype was seen more than once but under ten times. A process of 5'RACE template switching, which added a universal primer site and UMIs, was used to make TCR cDNA. TCRdb passed the 5' RACE reads through MiXCR, listing each CDR3 protein once. The sample yields hundreds of thousands of distinct CDR3 sequences, 20% to 25% seen once. Specimen: PBMCs, collected less than 25 days after the first yellow fever vaccination. This rearrangement joins TRBV5-1 to TRBJ2-2; D may be TRBD1 (6 bases). This sequence was found in a man aged 18 to 30 who received the YFV17D yellow fever vaccine. The CDR3, as DNA: TGCGCCAGCAGCTTCGAGGGGGCGAACACCGGGGAGCTGTTTTTT. Its translation is CASSFEGANTGELFF.